This T cell receptor beta chain originates from a study of T cells in Graves' hyperthyroidism and ophthalmopathy. Notes on the study in general: Ophthalmopathy, which appeared later, was predicted by the model a median roughly 6.6 months before onset.

Criteria for exclusion of patients were uncontrolled infection, other autoimmune disease, pregnancy or lactation. Every diagnosis used clinical symptoms, serum thyroxine and TRAb, thyroid ultrasound and orbital computed tomography. The investigators amplified TCR beta CDR3 regions from RNA transcripts. The HTBI primer set served for first-round RT-PCR of the TCR CDR3. TCRdb analysed the multiplex PCR reads with MiXCR anew, one entry per CDR3 protein. The sample shows approximately 510,000 distinct CDR3 sequences, about 45% of them seen only once. The V gene end was trimmed by 3 bases and the J gene end by 11 bases; junction bases not matched to a gene: 5. CDR3 length: 11 residues. The germline V gene encodes CDR1 DFQATT and CDR2 SNEGSKA (reference sequence). This clonotype was recorded once. The target antigen is unknown.

This TCR was sampled from an adult woman with Graves' disease, either hyperthyroidism or ophthalmopathy (not recorded which). The V call is TRBV20-1, the J call TRBJ2-5; 8 bases match TRBD2. Sequencing was carried out using peripheral blood or thyroid tissue (not recorded which). CDR3: CSASGGGEQYF. CDR3 coding DNA: TGCAGTGCTAGCGGGGGGGGTGAGCAGTACTTC.